The rows below give T cell receptor beta chains drawn from one sample of a study of identical twins. TCRdb re-derived calls from the 5' RACE reads in MiXCR, one entry per CDR3 protein. The table has roughly 570,000 distinct CDR3 sequences, just under 10% seen once. These data also featured in a second study, about yellow fever vaccine responses in identical twins.

The sequencing sample was made of PBMCs. The source of these receptors is a woman between 18 and 29 years old in good health. Both conserved end residues are part of each CDR3. A D gene is named only where the DNA matches it firmly. Expanded clones get a size class; other rows say once, few or many, or leave the size out.

CDR3 length: 16
V gene: TRBV28
J gene: TRBJ2-2
D gene: -
clone size: few
CDR3 DNA: TGTGCCAGCAGTTTATCCATCCGGACGGATTGGGAGGAGCTGTTTTTT
CDR3 protein: CASSLSIRTDWEELFF

CDR3 length: 15
V gene: TRBV6-5
J gene: TRBJ2-7
D gene: TRBD2
clone size: many
CDR3 DNA: TGTGCCAGCAGTTACGTGACTAGCAGCATATACGAGCAGTACTTC
CDR3 protein: CASSYVTSSIYEQYF

CDR3 length: 10
V gene: TRBV29-1
J gene: TRBJ2-1
D gene: -
clone size: few
CDR3 DNA: TGCAGCGCCCGCGACATAGCCCAGTTCTTC
CDR3 protein: CSARDIAQFF

CDR3 length: 13
V gene: TRBV7-2
J gene: TRBJ2-7
D gene: -
clone size: many
CDR3 DNA: TGTGCCAGCAGCCTGGCCAGCACCTACGAGCAGTACTTC
CDR3 protein: CASSLASTYEQYF

CDR3 length: 12
V gene: TRBV2
J gene: TRBJ2-5
D gene: -
clone size: few
CDR3 DNA: TGTGCCAGCTTTCTCAGAGAAGAGACCCAGTACTTC
CDR3 protein: CASFLREETQYF

CDR3 length: 15
V gene: TRBV27
J gene: TRBJ2-7
D gene: TRBD1
clone size: many
CDR3 DNA: TGTGCCAGCAGTTCTGGTCGAACAGGGGGATACGAGCAGTACTTC
CDR3 protein: CASSSGRTGGYEQYF

CDR3 length: 13
V gene: TRBV4-2
J gene: TRBJ1-4
D gene: -
clone size: -
CDR3 DNA: TGTGCCAGCAGCTCCGGGGGTCATGAAAAACTGTTTTTT
CDR3 protein: CASSSGGHEKLFF

CDR3 length: 16
V gene: TRBV10-3
J gene: TRBJ2-5
D gene: TRBD1
clone size: many
CDR3 DNA: TGTGCCATCAGTGACCACCGACAGGGGCCCCAAGAGACCCAGTACTTC
CDR3 protein: CAISDHRQGPQETQYF

CDR3 length: 13
V gene: TRBV24-1
J gene: TRBJ2-7
D gene: -
clone size: -
CDR3 DNA: TGTGCCACCAGTGGAAGGGGCTCCTACGAGCAGTACTTC
CDR3 protein: CATSGRGSYEQYF

CDR3 length: 15
V gene: TRBV29-1
J gene: TRBJ2-7
D gene: -
clone size: many
CDR3 DNA: TGCAGCGTTGAAGTTGGCGAGGAGCTTGGCTACGAGCAGTACTTC
CDR3 protein: CSVEVGEELGYEQYF

CDR3 length: 17
V gene: TRBV5-4
J gene: TRBJ2-3
D gene: TRBD2
clone size: -
CDR3 DNA: TGTGCCAGCAGCCACGGGGGGACGGGGGGGCGGACAGATACGCAGTATTTT
CDR3 protein: CASSHGGTGGRTDTQYF

CDR3 length: 15
V gene: TRBV7-9
J gene: TRBJ2-1
D gene: -
clone size: few
CDR3 DNA: TGTGCCAGCAGCTTTCCAGGCGGGGACTACAATGAGCAGTTCTTC
CDR3 protein: CASSFPGGDYNEQFF

CDR3 length: 15
V gene: TRBV5-1
J gene: TRBJ1-2
D gene: TRBD1
clone size: many
CDR3 DNA: TGCGCCAGCAGCTTGCTGGGACAGGGCATCTATGGCTACACCTTC
CDR3 protein: CASSLLGQGIYGYTF

CDR3 length: 14
V gene: TRBV5-1
J gene: TRBJ1-1
D gene: -
clone size: -
CDR3 DNA: TGCGCCAGCAGCTTAGAGGGGTATTTACCTGAAGCTTTCTTT
CDR3 protein: CASSLEGYLPEAFF

CDR3 length: 15
V gene: TRBV20-1
J gene: TRBJ2-7
D gene: -
clone size: many
CDR3 DNA: TGCAGTGCTAGAGATCCCTGGCCCCTTCCCTACGAGCAGTACTTC
CDR3 protein: CSARDPWPLPYEQYF

CDR3 length: 16
V gene: TRBV3-1
J gene: TRBJ2-7
D gene: -
clone size: -
CDR3 DNA: TGTGCCAGCAGCCACCGCCCGCTAGGGAAAGAAGGCGAGCAGTACTTC
CDR3 protein: CASSHRPLGKEGEQYF

CDR3 length: 15
V gene: TRBV6-2/TRBV6-3
J gene: TRBJ2-5
D gene: -
clone size: many
CDR3 DNA: TGTGCCAGCAGTTACTCTAATCCCCGACAAGAGACCCAGTACTTC
CDR3 protein: CASSYSNPRQETQYF

CDR3 length: 18
V gene: TRBV7-2
J gene: TRBJ2-1
D gene: TRBD2
clone size: -
CDR3 DNA: TGTGCCAGCAGCTTAGTCGCCCTGGGACTAGCGGGCTCCAATGAGCAGTTCTTC
CDR3 protein: CASSLVALGLAGSNEQFF

CDR3 length: 17
V gene: TRBV11-2
J gene: TRBJ2-3
D gene: TRBD2
clone size: -
CDR3 DNA: TGTGCCAGCAGCGACCGAATAGCGGGAGAGGTAGCAGATACGCAGTATTTT
CDR3 protein: CASSDRIAGEVADTQYF

CDR3 length: 15
V gene: TRBV4-1
J gene: TRBJ2-7
D gene: TRBD2
clone size: -
CDR3 DNA: TGCGCCAGCAGCCAAGATGCTAGCGGGAGTAACGAGCAGTACTTC
CDR3 protein: CASSQDASGSNEQYF

CDR3 length: 16
V gene: TRBV6-1
J gene: TRBJ2-1
D gene: TRBD1
clone size: few
CDR3 DNA: TGTGCCAGCAGACGCCGTTTGGACAGGGTCTACAATGAGCAGTTCTTC
CDR3 protein: CASRRRLDRVYNEQFF

CDR3 length: 11
V gene: TRBV12-3/TRBV12-4
J gene: TRBJ2-3
D gene: -
clone size: many
CDR3 DNA: TGTGCCAGCAGGTCAGGAGATACGCAGTATTTT
CDR3 protein: CASRSGDTQYF

CDR3 length: 17
V gene: TRBV5-1
J gene: TRBJ1-1
D gene: -
clone size: -
CDR3 DNA: TGCGCCAGCAGCCGTGAGGCCAGGGCTTGGGAGAACACTGAAGCTTTCTTT
CDR3 protein: CASSREARAWENTEAFF

CDR3 length: 14
V gene: TRBV4-2
J gene: TRBJ1-6
D gene: -
clone size: few
CDR3 DNA: TGTGCCAGCAGCCAAGACCACCTGCGAAGTTCCCTCCACTTT
CDR3 protein: CASSQDHLRSSLHF

CDR3 length: 16
V gene: TRBV28
J gene: TRBJ1-3
D gene: TRBD1
clone size: few
CDR3 DNA: TGTGCCAGCAGTTTAAATAACGGACAGGGTGGAAACACCATATATTTT
CDR3 protein: CASSLNNGQGGNTIYF

CDR3 length: 15
V gene: TRBV5-1
J gene: TRBJ2-1
D gene: TRBD2
clone size: -
CDR3 DNA: TGCGCCAGCTGTCCCGGACTAGACCCCTACAATGAGCAGTTCTTC
CDR3 protein: CASCPGLDPYNEQFF

CDR3 length: 13
V gene: TRBV6-2/TRBV6-3
J gene: TRBJ1-1
D gene: -
clone size: -
CDR3 DNA: TGTGCCAGCAGTTACGAAGGGGCCAAAGTGGGTTTCTTT
CDR3 protein: CASSYEGAKVGFF

CDR3 length: 15
V gene: TRBV5-1
J gene: TRBJ2-5
D gene: -
clone size: few
CDR3 DNA: TGCGCCAGCAGCTTGGGGATCGAGATCCTAGAGACCCAGTACTTC
CDR3 protein: CASSLGIEILETQYF

CDR3 length: 16
V gene: TRBV5-6
J gene: TRBJ2-5
D gene: TRBD2
clone size: -
CDR3 DNA: TGTGCCAGCAGCTTGCTCCCAGCGGGGGAGCAAGAGACCCAGTACTTC
CDR3 protein: CASSLLPAGEQETQYF

CDR3 length: 14
V gene: TRBV27
J gene: TRBJ2-4
D gene: TRBD2
clone size: -
CDR3 DNA: TGTGCCAGCAGTTCTAGCGGAGCCAAAAACATTCAGTACTTC
CDR3 protein: CASSSSGAKNIQYF

CDR3 length: 12
V gene: TRBV29-1
J gene: TRBJ2-1
D gene: -
clone size: -
CDR3 DNA: TGCAGCGTTGAACCCATGCTAGTGGGGTCGTTCTTC
CDR3 protein: CSVEPMLVGSFF

CDR3 length: 14
V gene: TRBV10-3
J gene: TRBJ2-7
D gene: TRBD2
clone size: many
CDR3 DNA: TGTGCCATCAAGGGGACGAGCGGGACCTACGAGCAGTACTTC
CDR3 protein: CAIKGTSGTYEQYF

CDR3 length: 12
V gene: TRBV3-1
J gene: TRBJ1-1
D gene: -
clone size: many
CDR3 DNA: TGTGCCAGCAGCCAAGAAAGGCGCGGCGCTTTCTTT
CDR3 protein: CASSQERRGAFF

CDR3 length: 14
V gene: TRBV6-2/TRBV6-3
J gene: TRBJ2-3
D gene: -
clone size: -
CDR3 DNA: TGTGCCAGCAGTTCGACCCTGGACGGGGATACGCAGTATTTT
CDR3 protein: CASSSTLDGDTQYF

CDR3 length: 18
V gene: TRBV27
J gene: TRBJ2-6
D gene: TRBD1
clone size: -
CDR3 DNA: TGTGCCAGCAGTTTCCGGGACAGGATTTCCTCTGGGGCCAACGTCCTGACTTTC
CDR3 protein: CASSFRDRISSGANVLTF

CDR3 length: 13
V gene: TRBV29-1
J gene: TRBJ2-2
D gene: TRBD2
clone size: -
CDR3 DNA: TGCAGCGTTGTGCTAGCGGGGACCGGGGAGCTGTTTTTT
CDR3 protein: CSVVLAGTGELFF

CDR3 length: 16
V gene: TRBV12-3/TRBV12-4
J gene: TRBJ2-1
D gene: TRBD2
clone size: -
CDR3 DNA: TGTGCCAGCAGCCACGGACTAGCGGGAGTATACAATGAGCAGTTCTTC
CDR3 protein: CASSHGLAGVYNEQFF

CDR3 length: 13
V gene: TRBV12-3/TRBV12-4
J gene: TRBJ2-5
D gene: TRBD1
clone size: few
CDR3 DNA: TGTGCCAGCACCTACAGGGGTAGGGAGACCCAGTACTTC
CDR3 protein: CASTYRGRETQYF

CDR3 length: 14
V gene: TRBV28
J gene: TRBJ2-4
D gene: -
clone size: -
CDR3 DNA: TGTGCCAGCAGGAGGATCGCCGCCGTAAACATTCAGTACTTC
CDR3 protein: CASRRIAAVNIQYF

CDR3 length: 12
V gene: TRBV6-6
J gene: TRBJ1-2
D gene: -
clone size: -
CDR3 DNA: TGTGCCAGCAGTTATGTTCGGGATGGCTACACCTTC
CDR3 protein: CASSYVRDGYTF

CDR3 length: 14
V gene: TRBV6-5
J gene: TRBJ1-4
D gene: -
clone size: -
CDR3 DNA: TGTGCCAGCAGTTACGGGGGGGTTAATGAAAAACTGTTTTTT
CDR3 protein: CASSYGGVNEKLFF

CDR3 length: 16
V gene: TRBV12-3/TRBV12-4
J gene: TRBJ2-2
D gene: TRBD2
clone size: many
CDR3 DNA: TGTGCCAGCAGTTTCGCTAGCGGGAGCCACACCGGGGAGCTGTTTTTT
CDR3 protein: CASSFASGSHTGELFF

CDR3 length: 12
V gene: TRBV12-5
J gene: TRBJ1-1
D gene: -
clone size: few
CDR3 DNA: TGTGCTAGTGGTTTGTATGGGATTGAAGCTTTCTTT
CDR3 protein: CASGLYGIEAFF

CDR3 length: 23
V gene: TRBV4-1
J gene: TRBJ2-4
D gene: TRBD2
clone size: few
CDR3 DNA: TGCGCCAGCAGCCAAGGATTCCCTTCACTAGCGGGAGGACCGGGGTTGGCCAAAAACATTCAGTACTTC
CDR3 protein: CASSQGFPSLAGGPGLAKNIQYF

CDR3 length: 14
V gene: TRBV7-2
J gene: TRBJ2-1
D gene: -
clone size: -
CDR3 DNA: TGTGCCAGCAGCCCCTTCAGTGGGGGCAATGAGCAGTTCTTC
CDR3 protein: CASSPFSGGNEQFF

CDR3 length: 15
V gene: TRBV5-1
J gene: TRBJ2-1
D gene: -
clone size: few
CDR3 DNA: TGCGCCAGCAGCTTGGCGCAGAGCTCCTACAATGAGCAGTTCTTC
CDR3 protein: CASSLAQSSYNEQFF

CDR3 length: 18
V gene: TRBV6-5
J gene: TRBJ2-4
D gene: TRBD2
clone size: -
CDR3 DNA: TGTGCCAGCAGTTACGGGGGAGCGGGAGCGAAAGCCAAAAACATTCAGTACTTC
CDR3 protein: CASSYGGAGAKAKNIQYF

CDR3 length: 14
V gene: TRBV7-8
J gene: TRBJ2-7
D gene: -
clone size: many
CDR3 DNA: TGTGCCAGCAGCTTGGCCAAAGGGGGGGGCGAGCAGTACTTC
CDR3 protein: CASSLAKGGGEQYF